This TCR beta chain was found in a study of resident and recirculating memory T cells in vitiligo. This CDR3 region has 14 residues. V dropped 2 bases and J dropped 8 bases, with 16 bases sitting between them. The germline gives CDR1 SGHRS, CDR2 YFSETQ. As to this clone: What it recognizes is unknown.

The assay was immunoSEQ multiplex PCR, and TCRdb's table has in-frame clones only and misses some. The sample has 70,000 to 95,000 clones; about 92% are singletons. Notes on the study in general: Sequences differed between biopsy sites and patients, suggesting private specificity.

Stability required unchanged lesions during the previous 6 months. Stable patients also lacked confetti depigmentation, a sign of active vitiligo. Anyone treated within the previous three months was excluded. The sample consisted of blood. V and J are TRBV5-1 and TRBJ1-1; D possibly corresponds to TRBD1 (5 bases). This sequence was found in a male donor with vitiligo. CDR3 sequence: CASSFRSLAGEAFF. As DNA, the CDR3 is TGCGCCAGCAGCTTTAGATCTCTCGCAGGGGAAGCTTTCTTT.